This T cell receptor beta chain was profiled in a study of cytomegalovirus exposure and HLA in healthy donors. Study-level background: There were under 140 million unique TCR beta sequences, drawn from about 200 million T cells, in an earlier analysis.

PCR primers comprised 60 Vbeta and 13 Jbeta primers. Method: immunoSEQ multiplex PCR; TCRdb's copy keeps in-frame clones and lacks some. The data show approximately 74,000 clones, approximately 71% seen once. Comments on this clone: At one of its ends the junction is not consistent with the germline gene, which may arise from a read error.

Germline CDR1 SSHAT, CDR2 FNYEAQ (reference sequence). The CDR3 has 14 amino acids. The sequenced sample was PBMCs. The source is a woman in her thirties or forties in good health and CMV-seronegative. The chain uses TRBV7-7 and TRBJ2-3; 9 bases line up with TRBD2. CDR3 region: CASSPLAGADTQYF. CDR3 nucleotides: TGTGCTAGCAGCCCCTTAGCGGGGGCGGATACGCAGTATTTT.